The clone carrying this T cell receptor (beta chain) turned up a few times. It was with a sample-barcoded 5' primer and a J-beta primer mix that a second PCR of roughly 7 to 12 cycles was run. TCRdb reanalysed the 5' RACE reads using MiXCR and keeps one entry per CDR3 protein. Of around 820,000 distinct CDR3 sequences listed, 20% to 25% were seen once; the top ten hold roughly 3.8%. The record originates from a study of blood T cells in healthy people across ages. Trimming removed 9 bases from V and 3 bases from J; junction bases left unmatched: 12. Germline lookup yields CDR1 ENHRY and CDR2 SYGVKD. CDR3 length: 15 residues. The data also belong to a second study, concerning T cells of mothers and their children.

J is TRBJ2-3 and V is TRBV10-3; TRBD2 matches at 7 bases. The receptor was derived from a boy between 10 and 17 years old in good health. The material sequenced was blood. As DNA, the CDR3 is TGTGCCATTGGGAGAGCGGGAAGAGGGACAGATACGCAGTATTTT. It is translated as CAIGRAGRGTDTQYF.